The present entry profiles one TCR beta chain with its context. The antigen is not known. The data stem from a study of shared clonotypes between healthy human individuals. Study-wide background: Three men and a couple of women, aged 18 to 49, were donors.

Study results and caveats: Non-shared clonotypes showed lower generation probabilities than clonotypes common to all four donors. Clonotypes that were shared across a handful of donors made up around 4.6% of naive CD4 clonotypes.

Assay: immunoSEQ multiplex PCR; the TCRdb copy retains only in-frame clones and omits some. The sample includes about 2.3 million clones, 85% to 95% seen only once; the top ten take about 0.41%. The V gene's germline CDR1 is SGHDN and CDR2 FVKESK. The CDR3 spans 13 residues. V was pared by 5 bases and J by 5 bases, with 3 bases of the junction left unmatched. The receptor was derived from a man between 18 and 29 years old in good health. Some clones in this sample may be carry-over from other donors' samples. The gene calls are TRBV14 and TRBJ2-5; 9 bases match TRBD2. What was sequenced was naive CD4+ T cells from PBMCs. Subset denoted: CD45RA+ positively selected. CDR3 amino acids: CASSYSGSETQYF. CDR3 DNA sequence: TGTGCCAGCAGCTATAGCGGGAGTGAGACCCAGTACTTC.